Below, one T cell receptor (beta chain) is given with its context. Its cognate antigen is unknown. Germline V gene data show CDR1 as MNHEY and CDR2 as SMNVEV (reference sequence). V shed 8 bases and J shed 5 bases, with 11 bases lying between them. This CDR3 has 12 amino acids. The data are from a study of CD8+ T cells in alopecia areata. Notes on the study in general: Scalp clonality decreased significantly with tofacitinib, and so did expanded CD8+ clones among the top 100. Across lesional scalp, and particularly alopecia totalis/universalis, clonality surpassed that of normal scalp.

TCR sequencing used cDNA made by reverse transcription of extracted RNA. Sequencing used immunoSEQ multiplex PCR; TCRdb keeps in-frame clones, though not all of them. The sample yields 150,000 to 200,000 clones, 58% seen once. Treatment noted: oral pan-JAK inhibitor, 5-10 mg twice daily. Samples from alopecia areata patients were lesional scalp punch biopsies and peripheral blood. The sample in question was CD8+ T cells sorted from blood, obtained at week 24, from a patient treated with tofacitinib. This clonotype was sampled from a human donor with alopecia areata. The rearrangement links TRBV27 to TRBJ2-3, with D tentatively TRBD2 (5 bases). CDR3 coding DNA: TGTGCCAGCTGGACTGGGATAGATACGCAGTATTTT. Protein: CASWTGIDTQYF.